A selection of T cell receptor beta chains follows, all from one sample in a study of control samples from healthy donors and cancer patients. The data were produced by immunoSEQ multiplex PCR, yet TCRdb's version contains in-frame clones alone and is incomplete. The sample carries about 110,000 clones, almost 85% recorded once. Sequenced input: blood. The source of these receptors is a man between 18 and 35 years old in good health. Each CDR3 is given with its conserved first and last residue. Fields, in order: clone size, V gene, CDR3 length, J gene, D gene, CDR3 protein, CDR3 DNA. D genes are given only for firm matches. Clone size appears in some rows only: once, few, many, or a class for an expanded clone.

-	TRBV2	14	TRBJ1-6	TRBD1	CASRDRVSNSPLHF	TGTGCCAGCCGGGACAGGGTTTCGAATTCACCCCTCCACTTT
-	TRBV7-3	16	TRBJ1-2	-	CASSLFGKTPNYGYTF	TGTGCCAGCAGCTTATTCGGTAAAACTCCTAACTATGGCTACACCTTC
-	TRBV3-1/TRBV3-2	16	TRBJ2-3	-	CASSQVTGMSTDTQYF	TGTGCCAGCAGCCAAGTAACCGGAATGAGCACAGATACGCAGTATTTT
once	TRBV19	14	TRBJ1-1	-	CASSIEGTNTEAFF	TGTGCCAGTAGTATAGAGGGGACGAACACTGAAGCTTTCTTT
-	TRBV28	15	TRBJ1-5	-	CASTEGGFDNQPQHF	TGTGCCAGCACCGAAGGGGGATTCGACAATCAGCCCCAGCATTTT
-	TRBV10-2	15	TRBJ2-1	TRBD2	CASCTSGGSYNEQFF	TGCGCCAGTTGTACTAGCGGGGGCTCCTACAATGAGCAGTTCTTC
-	TRBV6-5	12	TRBJ1-6	-	CATHDGNSPLHF	TGTGCCACCCACGACGGCAATTCACCCCTCCACTTT
-	TRBV24-1	16	TRBJ2-3	-	CATSDPNQGATDTQYF	TGTGCCACCAGTGACCCGAATCAAGGGGCTACAGATACGCAGTATTTT
-	TRBV11-1	13	TRBJ2-3	-	CASRQDGTDTQYF	TGTGCCAGCAGACAGGATGGCACAGATACGCAGTATTTT
-	TRBV19	16	TRBJ2-5	-	CASSIMTDSLGETQYF	TGTGCCAGTAGTATCATGACGGACAGTTTAGGAGAGACCCAGTACTTC
-	TRBV10-3	16	TRBJ2-7	TRBD1	CAISGQPDRSPREQYF	TGTGCCATCAGCGGCCAGCCGGACAGGTCTCCAAGGGAGCAGTACTTC
-	TRBV10-3	13	TRBJ2-1	-	CAISEALDNLQFF	TGTGCCATCAGTGAGGCCCTGGACAACTTGCAGTTCTTC
-	TRBV29-1	13	TRBJ2-6	-	CSVEVGGANVLTF	TGCAGCGTTGAAGTAGGGGGGGCCAACGTCCTGACTTTC
few	TRBV28	14	TRBJ1-5	-	CASRKRQGSQPQHF	TGTGCCAGCAGGAAACGGCAGGGTAGTCAGCCCCAGCATTTT
-	TRBV7-2	12	TRBJ2-1	-	CASSLRGGEQFF	TGTGCCAGCAGCTTAAGGGGAGGTGAGCAGTTCTTC
-	TRBV2	12	TRBJ1-2	-	CASSELNYGYTF	TGTGCCAGCAGTGAACTAAACTATGGCTACACCTTC
-	TRBV13	15	TRBJ2-2	TRBD1	CASSPRDRDIGELFF	TGTGCCAGCAGCCCCCGGGACAGGGACATCGGGGAGCTGTTTTTT
once	TRBV24-1	15	TRBJ2-1	TRBD1	CATSDPGQGYNEQFF	TGTGCCACCAGTGATCCTGGACAGGGGTACAATGAGCAGTTCTTC
-	TRBV6-2/TRBV6-3	11	TRBJ2-4	-	CASSDDLQRTF	TGTGCCAGCAGTGACGATTTACAGAGGACCTTC
few	TRBV5-1	14	TRBJ1-1	-	CASSTQTGNTEAFF	TGCGCCAGCAGCACCCAAACAGGGAACACTGAAGCTTTCTTT
-	TRBV6-4	17	TRBJ2-7	TRBD1	CAPHRDREDREDYEQYF	TGTGCCCCACACAGGGACAGGGAAGATAGGGAAGACTACGAGCAGTACTTC
once	TRBV28	13	TRBJ1-2	TRBD1	CASSLEGQNGYTF	TGTGCCAGCAGTTTGGAGGGACAGAATGGCTACACCTTC
once	TRBV5-1	16	TRBJ1-2	TRBD1	CASRPGSGQGNYGYTF	TGCGCCAGCAGGCCAGGGTCGGGACAGGGTAACTATGGCTACACCTTC
-	TRBV27	13	TRBJ1-1	-	CASSISLNTEAFF	TGTGCCAGCAGTATCTCCCTGAACACTGAAGCTTTCTTT
-	TRBV13	12	TRBJ1-1	-	CASSSRGTEAFF	TGTGCCAGCAGCTCTCGGGGCACTGAAGCTTTCTTT
-	TRBV13	16	TRBJ2-3	TRBD2	CASSPNGGASTDTQYF	TGTGCCAGCAGCCCCAACGGGGGGGCCAGCACAGATACGCAGTATTTT
-	TRBV6-5	13	TRBJ2-5	-	CASSRPSPGTQYF	TGTGCCAGCAGTCGCCCGAGCCCAGGGACCCAGTACTTC
-	TRBV19	14	TRBJ1-6	-	CASRYGTGSSPLHF	TGTGCCAGTAGGTACGGGACGGGGAGTTCACCCCTCCACTTT
-	TRBV29-1	14	TRBJ2-7	-	CSVCKTPLMDEQYF	TGCAGCGTCTGCAAAACCCCCCTTATGGACGAGCAGTACTTC
-	TRBV21-1	15	TRBJ2-5	-	CASSNKRGRQETQYF	TGTGCCAGCAGCAATAAGCGGGGGAGACAAGAGACCCAGTACTTC
-	TRBV19	14	TRBJ1-6	TRBD1	CASSMGQYNSPLHF	TGTGCCAGTAGTATGGGACAGTATAATTCACCCCTCCACTTT
-	TRBV19	13	TRBJ2-2	-	CASSIAGFGELFF	TGTGCCAGTAGTATCGCAGGGTTCGGGGAGCTGTTTTTT
few	TRBV10-3	15	TRBJ1-1	-	CATSDGGAGRSEAFF	TGTGCCACCTCAGATGGGGGGGCGGGTAGGAGTGAAGCTTTCTTT
-	TRBV18	15	TRBJ2-2	TRBD1	CASSPRTGGHGELFF	TGTGCCAGCTCACCGCGGACAGGGGGTCACGGGGAGCTGTTTTTT
once	TRBV6-2/TRBV6-3	16	TRBJ2-4	TRBD1	CASSYSAGQGQHIQYF	TGTGCCAGCAGTTACTCGGCGGGACAGGGCCAACACATTCAGTACTTC
once	TRBV30	14	TRBJ2-3	TRBD1	CAWGTGGITDTQYF	TGTGCCTGGGGGACAGGGGGCATCACAGATACGCAGTATTTT
once	TRBV23-1	13	TRBJ1-2	-	CASSLKGLSGYTF	TGCGCCAGCAGTCTCAAGGGACTGAGTGGCTACACCTTC
once	TRBV5-5	15	TRBJ2-2	-	CASSGTALNTGELFF	TGTGCCAGCAGCGGGACGGCGTTGAACACCGGGGAGCTGTTTTTT
once	TRBV28	13	TRBJ1-5	-	CASSFRDRRPQHF	TGTGCCAGCAGTTTCCGTGACAGGCGGCCCCAGCATTTT
-	TRBV11-3	14	TRBJ2-1	-	CASSLDSRYNEQFF	TGTGCCAGCAGCTTAGATTCCCGATACAATGAGCAGTTCTTC
-	TRBV7-2	13	TRBJ1-2	-	CASSYGGLGGYTF	TGTGCCAGCTCCTACGGGGGGTTGGGTGGCTACACCTTC
-	TRBV6-5	14	TRBJ2-7	-	CASSYDLRGYEQYF	TGTGCCAGCAGTTACGACCTGAGGGGCTACGAGCAGTACTTC